The 18 T cell receptor beta chains below were found in one sample sequenced in a study of blood T cell repertoires in COVID-19. The protocol was immunoSEQ multiplex PCR, while the TCRdb copy is restricted to in-frame clones and leaves out a portion. The profile covers hundreds of thousands of clones, with about 87% appearing a single time and more than 5% taken by the ten largest. Sequenced: peripheral blood. The receptors stem from a woman aged 45 to 65 with COVID-19, enrolled during active disease.

The chain is built from TRBV5-1 and TRBJ2-7, with D perhaps TRBD1 (5 bases). Germline V gene lookup returns CDR1 SGHRS and CDR2 YFSETQ. The CDR3 contains 16 residues. V lost 0 bases, J lost 1 base, and 14 bases lay in between. The CDR3: CASSLVATAYSYEQYF. In nucleotides, the CDR3 is TGCGCCAGCAGCTTGGTCGCGACAGCCTATTCCTACGAGCAGTACTTC.

The gene calls are TRBV30 and TRBJ2-7; TRBD2 agrees at 14 bases. V shed 5 bases and J 7 bases; nucleotides not matched to a gene: 10. The CDR3 spans 15 residues. Germline CDR1 is GTSNPN and CDR2 is SVGIG (reference sequence). The CDR3 region is CAWGTGTSGSGEQYF. CDR3 in DNA: TGTGCCTGGGGTACCGGGACTAGCGGGAGTGGTGAGCAGTACTTC.

V and J are TRBV15 and TRBJ2-7; D is possibly TRBD1 (6 bases). V lost 2 bases and J lost 4, with 15 bases in between. From germline, CDR1 is LNHNV and CDR2 YYDKDF (reference sequence). CDR3 size: 15 residues. CDR3 nucleotides: TGTGCCACCAGCAGAAACCGGGACATAGAATACGAGCAGTACTTC. It encodes CATSRNRDIEYEQYF.

The chain uses TRBV4-3 and TRBJ2-2; TRBD1 matches at 7 bases. With V trimmed by 3 bases and J by 0 bases, 4 bases remained unmatched. CDR1 and CDR2 (germline): LGHNA, YSLEER. This CDR3 has 16 amino acids. The CDR3 is CASSHVGTANTGELFF. For the CDR3, the DNA is TGCGCCAGCAGCCATGTCGGGACAGCGAACACCGGGGAGCTGTTTTTT.

The rearrangement uses TRBV23-1 and TRBJ2-7; a possible D gene is TRBD1 (6 bases). TRBV23-1 is marked as an open reading frame, function uncertain. V was shortened by 0 bases and J by 3 bases, with 9 bases between the two germline ends. The CDR3 is 14 residues long. Written as DNA, the CDR3 is TGCGCCAGCAGTCAATCCAACAGGGACTACGAGCAGTACTTC. It specifies CASSQSNRDYEQYF.

Concerning this clone: Within the sample, other DNA sequences also encode this same CDR3. V and J are TRBV18 and TRBJ2-5, with D tentatively TRBD1 (6 bases). The germline V gene has CDR1 KGHSH and CDR2 LQKENI. CDR3 length: 13 amino acids. V lost 4 bases, J lost 2 bases, and 8 bases lay in between. The CDR3 nucleotides are TGTGCCAGCTCACTTGGACAGCAAGAGACCCAGTACTTC. Translating gives CASSLGQQETQYF.

The chain couples TRBV2 to TRBJ2-5; 11 bases map to TRBD2. Germline-derived CDR1 and CDR2 are SNHLY and FYNNEI. Germline trimming cut 8 bases from V and 2 bases from J; bases unmatched to any gene: 4. The CDR3 length is 14 residues. CDR3 sequence (DNA): TGTGCCAGCGGGGGGACTAGCGGACAAGAGACCCAGTACTTC. This sequence encodes CASGGTSGQETQYF.

The chain uses TRBV30 and TRBJ1-1; maybe TRBD1 (6 bases). V lost 5 bases and J lost 4, with 11 bases in between. The CDR3 contains 12 residues. CDR1 GTSNPN and CDR2 SVGIG come from the germline V gene (reference sequence). The CDR3, as DNA: TGTGCCTGGTCGGAAGGGGGCACTGAAGCTTTCTTT. Translating it yields CAWSEGGTEAFF.

This clone was detected only once. The V gene is TRBV19, the J gene TRBJ2-7; TRBD2 matches 9 bases. The CDR3 sequence is 15 residues long. Unmatched junction bases numbered 8, after V lost 7 bases and J lost 1 base. Germline assignment: CDR1 LNHDA and CDR2 SQIVND (reference sequence). The CDR3 nucleotides are TGTGCCAGTAACCCGGGACTAGCCGGATCCTACGAGCAGTACTTC. Translation: CASNPGLAGSYEQYF. Full variable domain (missing parts from reference TRBV19 and TRBJ2-7): DGGITQSPKYLFRKEGQNVTLSCEQNLNHDAMYWYRQDPGQGLRLIYYSQIVNDFQKGDIAEGYSVSREKKESFPLTVTSAQKNPTAFYLCASNPGLAGSYEQYFGPGTRLTVT.

V is TRBV6-6 and J is TRBJ1-5, with 7 bases matching TRBD1. The length of the CDR3 is 12 residues. The trim removed 6 bases at V and 13 bases at J, leaving 9 bases unmatched. Germline values: CDR1 MNHNY, CDR2 SVGAGI (reference sequence). As DNA, the CDR3 is TGTGCCAGCAGCATTGGGACAGATTATCAGCATTTT. It is translated as CASSIGTDYQHF.

The chain has TRBV5-5 and TRBJ2-1, with 7 bases aligning to TRBD2. The V gene end was trimmed by 0 bases and the J gene end by 8 bases; junction bases not matched to a gene: 11. The germline V gene encodes CDR1 SGHKS and CDR2 YYEKEE (reference sequence). The CDR3 has 16 residues. The CDR3 protein is CASSLGLAARGDEQFF. The CDR3, as DNA: TGTGCCAGCAGCTTGGGTCTAGCGGCCCGAGGAGATGAGCAGTTCTTC.

V usage is TRBV30 and J usage is TRBJ2-3; the D gene is possibly TRBD2 (5 bases). Germline CDR1 is GTSNPN and CDR2 is SVGIG (reference sequence). V was shortened by 4 bases and J by 5 bases, with 22 bases between the two germline ends. This CDR3 spans 16 amino acids. CDR3 DNA sequence: TGTGCCTGGAAGCCCCCCTTGGGGAGTTGGTTAGATACGCAGTATTTT. This gives the protein CAWKPPLGSWLDTQYF.

The chain recombines TRBV7-2 with TRBJ2-7, with TRBD1 matching 8 bases. The CDR3 has 13 amino acids. The V gene end was trimmed by 3 bases and the J gene end by 2 bases; junction bases not matched to a gene: 0. The germline CDR1 and CDR2 sequences are SGHTA and FQGNSA. CDR3 DNA sequence: TGTGCCAGCAGCTTGGACAGGGCCTACGAGCAGTACTTC. This sequence encodes CASSLDRAYEQYF.

V and J are TRBV19 and TRBJ2-1, with a weak D call TRBD1 (8 bases). The CDR3 covers 16 residues. Trimming took off 1 base at V and 6 bases at J, with 16 bases between the two ends. Germline assignment: CDR1 LNHDA and CDR2 SQIVND (reference sequence). CDR3 residues: CASSIGLTGGGNEQFF. CDR3 nucleotides: TGTGCCAGTAGTATAGGTCTAACAGGGGGGGGCAATGAGCAGTTCTTC.

As regards this clone: Mismatch with germline at one junction end may stem from a read error. The chain has TRBV13 and TRBJ2-7; 10 nucleotides align to TRBD1. The CDR3 has 14 amino acids. The germline CDR1 and CDR2 sequences are PRHDT and FYEKMQ (reference sequence). CDR3 nucleotide sequence: TGTGCCAGCAGCATAGGGGACAGGGGCAACGAGCAGTACTTC. Protein sequence: CASSIGDRGNEQYF.

In its sample, this clone was seen a few times. The genes are TRBV19 and TRBJ2-2, with TRBD1 identical over 10 bases. The CDR3 runs to 15 residues. V shed 6 bases and J 5 bases; nucleotides not matched to a gene: 6. CDR1 and CDR2 from the germline V gene are LNHDA and SQIVND (reference sequence). CDR3 nucleotide sequence: TGTGCCAGTAGCGACAGGGGGCGTAATACCGGGGAGCTGTTTTTT. It is translated as CASSDRGRNTGELFF.

The CDR3 bases are TGTGCCAGCAGCCAACAGATTACTAACTATGGCTACACCTTC. Amino acids: CASSQQITNYGYTF. This rearrangement joins TRBV7-9 to TRBJ1-2; D remains ambiguous. The germline V and J ends were trimmed by 5 bases and 0 bases, with 10 bases remaining between them. The CDR3 loop spans 14 amino acids. Germline assignment: CDR1 SEHNR and CDR2 FQNEAQ (reference sequence).

The chain uses TRBV19 and TRBJ1-1; D is undetermined. The CDR3 is 15 amino acids. Germline V gives CDR1 LNHDA, CDR2 SQIVND (reference sequence). The V end was cut by 3 bases, the J end by 5 bases, with 16 bases between. The CDR3 DNA follows: TGTGCCAGTAGTATTATGGGGTCTGGGAGGACTGAAGCTTTCTTT. It codes for CASSIMGSGRTEAFF.